The 26 T cell receptor beta chains below were found in one sample sequenced in a study of T cell responses to AZD1222 COVID-19 vaccine. Some clones are missing from TCRdb's copy, which holds only in-frame ones; the method was immunoSEQ multiplex PCR. The sample yields 20,000 to 30,000 clones, 88% seen once. Sample: peripheral blood, taken 28 days after the second AZD1222 dose. Source of these receptors: an adult who received the AZD1222 COVID-19 vaccine.

This chain connects TRBV5-1 to TRBJ1-2, with a tentative D call TRBD1 (5 bases). Trimming took off 9 bases at V and 6 bases at J, with 27 bases between the two ends. Germline loops: CDR1 SGHRS, CDR2 YFSETQ. This CDR3 contains 16 residues. In DNA form, the CDR3 reads TGCGCCACCCAGCTTGGGTGGGGCTCCAGGAGGGATGGCTACACCTTC. Amino acid sequence: CATQLGWGSRRDGYTF.

The chain couples TRBV6-5 to TRBJ1-2; D might be TRBD1 (5 bases). The CDR3 covers 14 residues. The germline V gene encodes CDR1 MNHEY and CDR2 SVGAGI. The V and J ends lost 7 bases and 0 bases respectively, with 12 bases between them. The CDR3 is CASTGGLANYGYTF. DNA for the CDR3: TGTGCCAGCACGGGGGGATTAGCTAACTATGGCTACACCTTC.

The chain couples TRBV4-3 to TRBJ2-7; weak D call: TRBD2 (5 bases). Germline V lookup: CDR1 LGHNA, CDR2 YSLEER. The V gene lost 5 bases and the J gene lost 6 bases, with 17 bases spanning the gap. The CDR3 sequence is 14 residues long. Here the CDR3 reads CASSSGLGSFEQYF. The CDR3 DNA reads as TGCGCCAGCAGCTCCGGGCTAGGGAGCTTCGAGCAGTACTTC.

The chain combines TRBV10-2 with TRBJ1-1; no reliable D call. This CDR3 region has 13 residues. Deletions cut 4 bases from V and 2 bases from J, with 8 bases between. From germline, CDR1 is WSHSY and CDR2 SAAADI. The CDR3 region is CASSVRENTEAFF. The CDR3 region has the DNA TGCGCCAGCAGTGTGAGAGAAAACACTGAAGCTTTCTTT.

This chain links TRBV18 with TRBJ2-7, with D possibly being TRBD1 or TRBD2 (5 bases each). V shed 2 bases and J shed 3 bases, with 14 bases lying between them. From germline, CDR1 is KGHSH and CDR2 LQKENI. The CDR3 runs to 15 residues. CDR3 DNA sequence: TGTGCCAGCTCACCAGGTCAGGGAGCCCTCTACGAGCAGTACTTC. The encoded protein is CASSPGQGALYEQYF.

The chain is built from TRBV5-5 and TRBJ1-4, with D unresolved. CDR1 is SGHKS and CDR2 is YYEKEE in the germline V gene (reference sequence). With 2 bases removed from V and 10 bases from J, the gap between germline ends came to 15 bases. The CDR3 length is 14 residues. This chain's CDR3 is CASSFQTLQGKLFF. The CDR3 region has the DNA TGTGCCAGCAGCTTCCAAACCCTTCAAGGAAAACTGTTTTTT.

This clone was observed once. The CDR3 DNA reads TGTGCCAGCAGCACCGGGACATCGAAGGGAAAACTGTTTTTT. It specifies CASSTGTSKGKLFF. The J gene is TRBJ1-4, the V gene TRBV6-5; D perhaps matches TRBD1 (6 bases). This CDR3 spans 14 amino acids. The ends were cut back, 6 bases at V and 10 bases at J, with 18 bases in the middle. CDR1 is MNHEY and CDR2 is SVGAGI in the germline V gene.

This chain links TRBV4-3 with TRBJ1-4; TRBD1 is a possible D gene (5 bases). Trimming removed 4 bases from V and 5 bases from J, with 17 bases in between. The germline V gene encodes CDR1 LGHNA and CDR2 YSLEER. CDR3 length: 16 residues. CDR3 region: CASSRTPMGGNEKLFF. The DNA of the CDR3 is TGCGCCAGCAGCCGTACCCCGATGGGGGGAAATGAAAAACTGTTTTTT.

The chain has TRBV5-1 and TRBJ2-1, with D unresolved. Germline CDR1 is SGHRS and CDR2 is YFSETQ. The CDR3 has 19 residues. V was clipped by 0 bases and J by 7 bases, with 26 bases between them. The CDR3 DNA is TGCGCCAGCAGCTTGGGTGTCGGGCCAGGTGTGCGTGGAAGGAATGAGCAGTTCTTC. Amino acids: CASSLGVGPGVRGRNEQFF.

This chain connects TRBV10-1 to TRBJ1-4; weak D call: TRBD1 (5 bases). The CDR3 spans 16 residues. V lost 6 bases, J lost 4 bases, and 18 bases lay in between. Germline CDR1 WNHNN, CDR2 SYGVQD (reference sequence). In DNA form, the CDR3 reads TGCGCCAGCAGCGGAGAGCTCGAGGGGCTTAATGAAAAACTGTTTTTT. Translated, it gives CASSGELEGLNEKLFF.

The chain recombines TRBV5-1 with TRBJ1-3, with a possible D match to TRBD1 (6 bases). The CDR3 loop spans 15 amino acids. Germline V gene data show CDR1 as SGHRS and CDR2 as YFSETQ. Trimming stripped 0 bases from V and 1 base from J, with 8 bases between. In DNA form, the CDR3 reads TGCGCCAGCAGCTTGGTAGGGGGATCTGGAAACACCATATATTTT. Its protein product is CASSLVGGSGNTIYF.

The J gene is TRBJ2-5, the V gene TRBV6-2 or TRBV6-3; D may be TRBD2 (5 bases). The V end lost 6 bases, the J end lost 0 bases, and 14 bases lay between the germline ends. The germline gives CDR1 MNHEY, CDR2 SVGEGT. This CDR3 contains 15 residues. As DNA, the CDR3 is TGTGCCAGCAGCCCCGGGGAGCTGTACCAAGAGACCCAGTACTTC. This gives the protein CASSPGELYQETQYF.

The rearrangement joins TRBV3-1 (or the pseudogene TRBV3-2) to TRBJ2-7; D ambiguous. Germline V gene data show CDR1 as LGHDT and CDR2 as YNNKEL (reference sequence). The ends were cut back, 2 bases at V and 6 bases at J, with 5 bases in the middle. This CDR3 has 11 residues. CDR3 protein: CASSQIGEQYF. CDR3 sequence (DNA): TGTGCCAGCAGCCAAATCGGCGAGCAGTACTTC.

The gene calls are TRBV2 and TRBJ2-1; D perhaps matches TRBD1 (5 bases). The V end lost 7 bases, the J end lost 7 bases, and 11 bases lay between the germline ends. Germline CDR1 and CDR2: SNHLY and FYNNEI. The CDR3 is 12 amino acids. The CDR3 DNA reads TGTGCCAGCACCGTAGGGGTGAATGAGCAGTTCTTC. This codes for CASTVGVNEQFF.

This rearrangement joins TRBV11-1 to TRBJ1-2; D perhaps matches TRBD1 (5 bases). The CDR3 runs to 13 residues. CDR1 SGHAT and CDR2 FQDESV come from the germline V gene (reference sequence). Trimming stripped 0 bases from V and 8 bases from J, with 10 bases between. The CDR3: CASSLASGRGYTF. The CDR3 DNA reads TGTGCCAGCAGCTTAGCCTCGGGGCGAGGCTACACCTTC. The entire variable domain, with the rest obtained from reference TRBV11-1 and TRBJ1-2, is as follows: EAEVAQSPRYKITEKSQAVAFWCDPISGHATLYWYRQILGQGPELLVQFQDESVVDDSQLPKDRFSAERLKGVDSTLKIQPAELGDSAMYLCASSLASGRGYTFGSGTRLTVV.

This chain links TRBV19 with TRBJ2-2; maybe TRBD1 (5 bases). The CDR3 sequence is 14 residues long. V was shortened by 6 bases and J by 1 base, with 9 bases between the two germline ends. The germline V gene encodes CDR1 LNHDA and CDR2 SQIVND (reference sequence). The DNA for the CDR3 is TGTGCCAGTAGCTGGCAGGGGAACACCGGGGAGCTGTTTTTT. It yields the protein CASSWQGNTGELFF.

This clone was seen only once. The chain links TRBV7-3 to TRBJ1-2; TRBD1 agrees at 10 bases. The V and J ends lost 5 bases and 1 base, in that order; junction bases with no gene match: 4. The CDR3 covers 15 residues. The V gene's germline CDR1 is SGHTA and CDR2 FQGTGA. The CDR3: CASSPGTGVNYGYTF. CDR3 nucleotide sequence: TGTGCCAGCAGCCCGGGGACAGGGGTTAACTATGGCTACACCTTC.

The DNA of the CDR3 is TGTGCCAGCAGCTTAGACGGGGGATCTACACTGTTTTTT. This codes for CASSLDGGSTLFF. J is TRBJ1-4 and V is TRBV7-2; D might be TRBD1 (5 bases). Germline CDR1 is SGHTA and CDR2 is FQGNSA. This CDR3 spans 13 amino acids. The ends were cut back, 1 base at V and 13 bases at J, with 13 bases in the middle.

This clone was detected only once. The CDR3 DNA reads as TGTGCCAGCAGTGAAGAGTCTGAAGCTTTCTTT. Amino acids: CASSEESEAFF. The chain uses TRBV2 and TRBJ1-1, with D unresolved. This CDR3 region has 11 residues. Trimming cost V 1 base and J 6 bases, with 3 bases left between them. The germline CDR1 and CDR2 sequences are SNHLY and FYNNEI.

This rearrangement joins TRBV5-8 to TRBJ2-2; D unclear. CDR1 is SGHTS and CDR2 is YDEGEE in the germline V gene. V lost 0 bases to trimming and J lost 1 base, with 1 base between them. The CDR3 consists of 13 residues. The CDR3 sequence: CASSLVNTGELFF. The CDR3 nucleotides read TGTGCCAGCAGCTTGGTGAACACCGGGGAGCTGTTTTTT.

The chain uses TRBV15 and TRBJ1-6; D might be TRBD1 (5 bases). In germline, CDR1 is LNHNV, CDR2 YYDKDF (reference sequence). This CDR3 spans 19 amino acids. V was pared by 1 base and J by 0 bases, with 16 bases between. CDR3 bases: TGTGCCACCAGCAGAGTTGGGGACTTCTCCAGCTCCTATAATTCACCCCTCCACTTT. Amino acids: CATSRVGDFSSSYNSPLHF.

The V gene is TRBV6-5, the J gene TRBJ1-6, with D maybe TRBD1 (5 bases). This CDR3 is 15 amino acids long. V lost 2 bases to trimming and J lost 10 bases, with 15 bases between them. Germline V gives CDR1 MNHEY, CDR2 SVGAGI. CDR3 sequence reads: CASSYRQGNLSPLHF. The DNA of the CDR3 is TGTGCCAGCAGTTACCGGCAGGGTAATCTATCACCCCTCCACTTT.

This chain uses TRBV28 with TRBJ2-4; TRBD1 matches 8 bases. CDR1 is MDHEN, CDR2 SYDVKM, per germline. The CDR3 covers 15 residues. The ends lost 3 bases at V and 6 bases at J; junction bases unmatched: 7. The CDR3 coding sequence is TGTGCCAGCAGTTTGCAGGGGGCCGGGATAAACATTCAGTACTTC. Translating it yields CASSLQGAGINIQYF.

V is TRBV27 and J is TRBJ2-7; 12 bases are a match to TRBD1. Germline-derived CDR1 and CDR2 are MNHEY and SMNVEV (reference sequence). The CDR3 spans 14 residues. V lost 6 bases to trimming and J lost 4 bases; unmatched junction nucleotides: 4. The CDR3 nucleotides read TGTGCCAGCAGCCGGGACAGGGGGCAGTACGAGCAGTACTTC. It translates to CASSRDRGQYEQYF.

V is TRBV4-1 and J is TRBJ2-1, with D tentatively TRBD2 (6 bases). The germline CDR1 and CDR2 sequences are MGHRA and YSYEKL. This CDR3 has 16 residues. The V gene lost 0 bases and the J gene lost 4 bases, with 13 bases spanning the gap. The CDR3 region is CASSQEAGRPYNEQFF. The CDR3 bases are TGCGCCAGCAGCCAAGAGGCGGGACGTCCGTACAATGAGCAGTTCTTC.

This chain connects TRBV6-5 to TRBJ1-1; no clear D. The CDR3 spans 11 residues. The V gene lost 6 bases and the J gene lost 7 bases, with 9 bases spanning the gap. Germline values: CDR1 MNHEY, CDR2 SVGAGI. CDR3 protein: CASSIHDEAFF. The CDR3 nucleotides read TGTGCCAGCAGCATACACGATGAAGCTTTCTTT.